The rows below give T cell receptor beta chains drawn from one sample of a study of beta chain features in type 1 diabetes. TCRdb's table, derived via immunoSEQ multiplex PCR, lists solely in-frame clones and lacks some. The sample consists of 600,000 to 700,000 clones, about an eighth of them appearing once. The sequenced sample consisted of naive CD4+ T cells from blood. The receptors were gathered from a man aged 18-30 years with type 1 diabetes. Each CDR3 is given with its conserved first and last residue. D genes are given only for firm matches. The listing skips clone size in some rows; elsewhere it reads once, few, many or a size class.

CASSPMGQGDEKLFF | TGTGCCAGCTCACCAATGGGACAGGGTGATGAAAAACTGTTTTTT | TRBJ1-4 | TRBD1 | . | TRBV18
CASSGRVWTEAFF | TGTGCTAGTTCAGGTCGAGTTTGGACTGAAGCTTTCTTT | TRBJ1-1 | . | . | TRBV12-5
CASSPEVGGGGGYTF | TGTGCCAGCAGTCCCGAGGTGGGGGGAGGTGGTGGCTACACCTTC | TRBJ1-2 | . | . | TRBV7-9
CASSEFHYGNEKLFF | TGTGCCAGCAGTGAATTCCATTACGGTAATGAAAAACTGTTTTTT | TRBJ1-4 | . | few | TRBV25-1
CAWMVGGSGEQYF | TGTGCCTGGATGGTCGGGGGGTCCGGCGAGCAGTACTTC | TRBJ2-7 | TRBD2 | few | TRBV30
CASSLQQGLGNNEQFF | TGTGCCAGCAGCTTACAACAGGGGTTGGGTAACAATGAGCAGTTCTTC | TRBJ2-1 | TRBD1 | . | TRBV7-6
CASSLGGGLGYGYTF | TGTGCCAGCAGCTTGGGAGGGGGCCTTGGATATGGCTACACCTTC | TRBJ1-2 | TRBD1 | . | TRBV5-8
CASSSRQETQYF | TGTGCCAGCAGTTCCCGACAAGAGACCCAGTACTTC | TRBJ2-5 | . | . | TRBV27
CASSLGQNEKLFF | TGTGCCAGCAGCTTGGGTCAGAATGAAAAACTGTTTTTT | TRBJ1-4 | . | . | TRBV5-6
CASSQRITGSYSNQPQHF | TGTGCCAGCAGCCAGAGGATAACAGGGAGCTATAGCAATCAGCCCCAGCATTTT | TRBJ1-5 | . | . | TRBV5-6
CASSPGQRVYGYTF | TGTGCCAGCAGCCCGGGACAGAGAGTCTATGGCTACACCTTC | TRBJ1-2 | TRBD1 | . | TRBV13
CASSLAQGTDTQYF | TGTGCCAGCAGCTTAGCGCAAGGGACAGATACGCAGTATTTT | TRBJ2-3 | . | once | TRBV7-9
CASSQEAGMIPNQPQHF | TGCGCCAGCAGCCAAGAGGCAGGGATGATTCCGAATCAGCCCCAGCATTTT | TRBJ1-5 | . | few | TRBV4-1
CASTEGDGSYNEQFF | TGTGCCAGCACCGAAGGGGACGGCTCCTACAATGAGCAGTTCTTC | TRBJ2-1 | . | . | TRBV27
CASSPGGSSYNEQFF | TGTGCCAGCAGCCCCGGCGGAAGCTCCTACAATGAGCAGTTCTTC | TRBJ2-1 | . | few | TRBV7-2
CAWSTTGVNTIYF | TGTGCCTGGAGTACTACAGGGGTGAACACCATATATTTT | TRBJ1-3 | TRBD1 | . | TRBV30
CASVSRGEETQYF | TGTGCCAGCGTATCCAGGGGTGAGGAGACCCAGTACTTC | TRBJ2-5 | . | . | TRBV6-6
CASSRDRPYEQYF | TGTGCCAGCAGCCGGGACAGGCCCTACGAGCAGTACTTC | TRBJ2-7 | TRBD1 | . | TRBV14
CASSLGQPTDTQYF | TGTGCCAGCAGCTTAGGACAGCCCACAGATACGCAGTATTTT | TRBJ2-3 | . | . | TRBV7-9
CAWRQQVENEKLFF | TGTGCCTGGAGGCAACAGGTAGAGAATGAAAAACTGTTTTTT | TRBJ1-4 | . | . | TRBV30
CSVEDSFYGYTF | TGCAGCGTTGAGGACAGCTTCTATGGCTACACCTTC | TRBJ1-2 | . | few | TRBV29-1
CASSIRDEQFF | TGCGCCAGCAGCATTAGGGATGAGCAGTTCTTC | TRBJ2-1 | . | . | TRBV5-1
CASSDSGAGDTDTQYF | TGCGCCAGCAGTGATTCCGGGGCAGGGGACACAGATACGCAGTATTTT | TRBJ2-3 | . | few | TRBV10-1